This TCR beta chain was identified in a study of blood T cell repertoires in COVID-19. As for the study in general: Samples of COVID-19 (acute and convalescent) were obtained from the United States, Italy and Spain.

The CDR3 is made up of 13 amino acids. The germline V and J ends were trimmed by 4 bases and 9 bases, with 13 bases remaining between them. Germline V gives CDR1 KGHSH, CDR2 LQKENI. Repertoires were generated with immunoSEQ multiplex PCR, while TCRdb's copy carries only in-frame clones and drops some. The top ten hold about 6% of the sample, which has tens of thousands of clones, about nine tenths seen once. The sample consisted of peripheral blood. J is TRBJ2-1 and V is TRBV18, with a possible D match to TRBD2 (5 bases). This receptor was identified in a man aged 50 or older with active COVID-19. CDR3 DNA sequence: TGTGCCAGCTCACTCGGACTCGCGAGTGAGCAGTTCTTC. Protein sequence: CASSLGLASEQFF.